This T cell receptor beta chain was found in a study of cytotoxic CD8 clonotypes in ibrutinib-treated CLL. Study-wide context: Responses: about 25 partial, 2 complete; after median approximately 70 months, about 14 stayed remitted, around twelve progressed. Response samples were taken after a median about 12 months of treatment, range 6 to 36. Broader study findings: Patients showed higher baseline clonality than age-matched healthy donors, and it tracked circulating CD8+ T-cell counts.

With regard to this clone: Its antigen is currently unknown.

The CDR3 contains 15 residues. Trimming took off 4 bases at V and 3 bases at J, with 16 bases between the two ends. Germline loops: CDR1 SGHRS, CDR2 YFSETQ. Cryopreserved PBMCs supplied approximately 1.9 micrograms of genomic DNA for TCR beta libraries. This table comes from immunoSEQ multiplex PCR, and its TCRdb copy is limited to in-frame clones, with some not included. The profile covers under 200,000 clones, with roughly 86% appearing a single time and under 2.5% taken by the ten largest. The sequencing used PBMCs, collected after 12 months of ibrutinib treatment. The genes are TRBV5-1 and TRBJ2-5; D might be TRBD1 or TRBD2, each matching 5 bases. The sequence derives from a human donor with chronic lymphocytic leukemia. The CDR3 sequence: CASSLLPGTEETQYF. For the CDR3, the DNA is TGCGCCAGCAGCCTACTACCCGGGACGGAAGAGACCCAGTACTTC. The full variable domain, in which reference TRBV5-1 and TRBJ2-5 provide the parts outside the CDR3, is KAGVTQTPRYLIKTRGQQVTLSCSPISGHRSVSWYQQTPGQGLQFLFEYFSETQRNKGNFPGRFSGRQFSNSRSEMNVSTLELGDSALYLCASSLLPGTEETQYFGPGTRLLVL.